This TCR beta chain was captured in a study of T cells in localized non-small cell lung cancer. The V gene's germline CDR1 is MNHNS and CDR2 SASEGT. This CDR3 region has 15 residues. V dropped 6 bases and J dropped 5 bases, with 20 bases sitting between them. Only in-frame clones appear in the TCRdb table, and some are missing; sequencing was by immunoSEQ multiplex PCR. The sample has tens of thousands of clones, 70% to 90% seen once. This chain links TRBV6-1 with TRBJ2-7; D ambiguous. The source material was peripheral blood, sampled before any cancer treatment. This receptor was taken from a man between 40 and 69 years old with stage I lung adenocarcinoma. CDR3 in amino acids: CASSGTWAARNEQYF. CDR3 coding DNA: TGTGCCAGCAGCGGAACGTGGGCCGCTAGGAACGAGCAGTACTTC.